This TCR beta chain was sequenced in a study of blood T cell repertoires in COVID-19. The wider study: The United States, Italy and Spain supplied acute and convalescent COVID-19 samples.

Under the authors' procedure: By means of reference gene primer amplification, nucleated cell counts were estimated. Clones were read by immunoSEQ multiplex PCR, and TCRdb kept only the in-frame ones, dropping some. The V and J calls and clone size were taken over from that table, and D and trimming were inferred from the DNA. The repertoire holds some 260,000 clones, with about 89% as singletons. Participant-given clinical history determined each cohort assignment. Cohort 3 donors were reported recovered after two negative PCRs, clearance, or symptom resolution. V lost 6 bases to trimming and J lost 5 bases; unmatched junction nucleotides: 4. The germline gives CDR1 SNHLY, CDR2 FYNNEI. This CDR3 spans 15 amino acids.

The gene calls are TRBV2 and TRBJ2-4; 13 nucleotides agree with TRBD2. The clonotype originates from a woman younger than 35 who had recovered from COVID-19. Specimen: PBMCs or T cells enriched from blood (not recorded which). The DNA of the CDR3 is TGTGCCAGCAGCAGACTAGCGGGGGGTCAAAACATTCAGTACTTC. Translating it yields CASSRLAGGQNIQYF.